This T cell receptor beta chain was observed in a study of identical twins. Findings and limits, study-wide: Beta clonotypes that were abundant in cord blood contained fewer insertions, a pattern absent from memory repertoires. Those out-of-frame alpha sequences shared by twins showed an excess of low generation probability.

TCRdb processed the 5' RACE reads anew with MiXCR; each CDR3 protein has one entry. This sample yields hundreds of thousands of distinct CDR3 sequences, of which around 8.6% are seen a single time; 0.75% to 1% belongs to the top ten. Germline lookup yields CDR1 WSHSY and CDR2 SAAADI. The ends were cut back, 2 bases at V and 5 bases at J, with 6 bases in the middle. This CDR3 is 12 amino acids long. Ten or more counts support this clonotype. Its antigen remains unknown. The same specimen was also included in a second study, on yellow fever vaccine responses in identical twins.

The TCR originated in a woman under 30 in good health. Sequences were obtained from PBMCs. V gene TRBV10-2 combines with J gene TRBJ2-5; D not certain. As DNA, the CDR3 is TGCGCCAGCAGTGAGGGAGCGGAGACCCAGTACTTC. Amino acids: CASSEGAETQYF.